The 30 T cell receptor beta chains below all came from one sample that was sequenced in a study of T cells after yellow fever vaccination (dated by TCRdb to the late 2010s). Receptors were amplified or captured by 5' RACE. Instrument on record: Illumina NovaSeq 6000. The public reads were run again by TCRdb, first through fastp at Q25 and then through MiXCR, and only productive beta chains were kept. Each entry is one CDR3 protein sequence, shown with its most common DNA and genes. This sample lists some 260,000 distinct CDR3 sequences; about 5% were detected once. Together, the top ten hold more than 3% of the sample. Explained via the paper, the treatment or condition label denotes: live attenuated yellow fever vaccine strain. The starting material was CD4+ T cells sorted from PBMCs, obtained on the day of the yellow fever booster vaccination. Source of these receptors: a man in his late teens or twenties who received the YFV17D yellow fever vaccine.

This chain joins TRBV6-6 and TRBJ2-7; D may be TRBD2 (5 bases). The CDR3 extends over 14 amino acids. The germline gives CDR1 MNHNY, CDR2 SVGAGI (reference sequence). Trimming cost V 8 bases and J 10 bases, with 24 bases left between them. CDR3 loop: CASEPKGVRQQQYV. As DNA, the CDR3 is TGTGCCAGCGAACCTAAGGGAGTACGACAACAACAGTACGTC.

This clonotype was observed a few times. The chain links TRBV5-1 to TRBJ2-1; 10 nucleotides agree with TRBD2. Trimming cost V 4 bases and J 4 bases; bases outside gene matches: 5. Germline assignment: CDR1 SGHRS and CDR2 YFSETQ. The CDR3 totals 15 residues. CDR3 sequence reads: CASSGTSGAYNEQFF. CDR3 coding DNA: TGCGCCAGCAGCGGCACTAGCGGGGCGTACAATGAGCAGTTCTTC.

This clonotype showed up just a few times. The rearrangement uses TRBV14 and TRBJ2-1; D is possibly TRBD2 (5 bases). Trimming took 0 bases from V and 0 from J, leaving 9 bases between them. The CDR3 is made up of 16 amino acids. Germline-derived CDR1 and CDR2 are SGHDN and FVKESK. In DNA form, the CDR3 reads TGTGCCAGCAGCCAAGATCCGAGGGTCTCCTACAATGAGCAGTTCTTC. Translation: CASSQDPRVSYNEQFF.

This clonotype was counted between two and nine times. The genes are TRBV7-7 and TRBJ2-1; 9 nucleotides align to TRBD1. V lost 5 bases and J lost 7; bases outside the gene matches: 6. The germline V gene encodes CDR1 SSHAT and CDR2 FNYEAQ (reference sequence). The CDR3 contains 14 residues. The CDR3: CASSQDRGTNEQFF. As DNA, the CDR3 is TGTGCCAGCAGCCAGGACAGGGGTACTAATGAGCAGTTCTTC.

This clonotype was observed a handful of times. The V call is TRBV5-1, the J call TRBJ2-5; 9 bases line up with TRBD2. The CDR3 extends over 14 amino acids. V was clipped by 4 bases and J by 5 bases; unmatched bases: 6. CDR1 SGHRS and CDR2 YFSETQ come from the germline V gene. This chain's CDR3 is CASSGTSSGETQYF. The CDR3 region has the DNA TGCGCCAGCAGCGGGACTAGCTCGGGGGAGACCCAGTACTTC.

This clonotype was detected only a few times. The V gene is TRBV10-3, the J gene TRBJ2-1; D might be TRBD1 or TRBD2, each matching 6 bases. From germline, CDR1 is ENHRY and CDR2 SYGVKD. CDR3 length: 12 amino acids. V was shortened by 5 bases and J by 5 bases, with 7 bases between the two germline ends. The DNA of the CDR3 is TGTGCCATCAGTAGGGGGGACAATGAGCAGTTCTTC. Translating it yields CAISRGDNEQFF.

This clonotype was seen many times. J is TRBJ2-1 and V is TRBV11-2, with D perhaps matching TRBD1 or TRBD2 (5 bases each). The V gene lost 5 bases and the J gene lost 4 bases, with 9 bases spanning the gap. The CDR3 has 13 amino acids. CDR1 and CDR2 (germline): SGHAT, FQNNGV. As DNA, the CDR3 is TGTGCCAGCAGCCCGGGACGTTACAATGAGCAGTTCTTC. As protein: CASSPGRYNEQFF.

This clonotype was observed a few times. The chain combines TRBV5-1 with TRBJ1-4, with no clear D. This CDR3 has 12 amino acids. Per germline, CDR1 SGHRS and CDR2 YFSETQ. With 0 bases removed from V and 4 bases from J, the gap between germline ends came to 1 base. CDR3 sequence (DNA): TGCGCCAGCAGCTTGGATAATGAAAAACTGTTTTTT. Its protein is CASSLDNEKLFF.

CDR3 coding DNA: TGTGCCAGCAGAGAGGACCCACGGCATGGCTACACCTTC. Translation gives CASREDPRHGYTF. The J gene is TRBJ1-2, the V gene TRBV25-1, with D uncertain. CDR1 is MGHDK and CDR2 is SYGVNS in the germline V gene. V was trimmed by 6 bases and J by 6 bases, leaving 14 bases between them. The CDR3 is made up of 13 amino acids.

This clonotype has a handful of counts. J is TRBJ1-1 and V is TRBV12-3 or TRBV12-4; D uncertain. The CDR3 loop spans 13 amino acids. The V end was cut by 2 bases, the J end by 10 bases, with 14 bases between. CDR3 loop: CASSLRMGIRAFF. DNA for the CDR3: TGTGCCAGCAGTTTAAGGATGGGAATCCGAGCTTTCTTT.

Only a few counts were recorded for this clonotype. The chain recombines TRBV5-6 with TRBJ2-1; D not resolved. The CDR3 is 14 residues long. Germline-derived CDR1 and CDR2 are SGHDT and YYEEEE. Trimming pared 2 bases from V and 5 bases from J, leaving 11 bases between. Here the CDR3 DNA reads TGTGCCAGCAGCTTCCCTCGGTATGACAATGAGCAGTTCTTC. Its translation: CASSFPRYDNEQFF.

The chain combines TRBV7-6 with TRBJ2-6; a weak D match, TRBD2 (6 bases). V lost 5 bases and J 0 bases, leaving 14 bases between the germline ends. The CDR3 consists of 17 residues. Germline V CDR1 and CDR2: SGHVS, FNYEAQ. The CDR3 protein is CASSPSGGVSGANVLTF. The CDR3 nucleotides read TGTGCCAGCAGCCCAAGCGGAGGGGTCTCTGGGGCCAACGTCCTGACTTTC.

This chain connects TRBV12-3 or TRBV12-4 to TRBJ1-1; 7 bases line up with TRBD1. J was trimmed by 0 bases and V by 5 bases; bases with no gene match: 9. The CDR3 is 16 residues long. CDR3 DNA: TGTGCCAGCAGTACCCGACAGGGACCCATGAACACTGAAGCTTTCTTT. Its protein is CASSTRQGPMNTEAFF.

The rearrangement joins TRBV7-7 to TRBJ2-3, with 7 bases matching TRBD1. The junction had 4 bases not matched to a gene; V was cut back by 5 bases and J by 2 bases. The CDR3 runs to 14 residues. Germline V lookup: CDR1 SSHAT, CDR2 FNYEAQ (reference sequence). The CDR3 sequence is CASSQGQFTDTQYF. As DNA, the CDR3 is TGTGCCAGCAGCCAGGGACAGTTCACAGATACGCAGTATTTT.

The chain employs TRBV7-2 and TRBJ1-2; 7 bases line up with TRBD1. V lost 5 bases and J lost 5; bases outside the gene matches: 8. This CDR3 region has 14 residues. Germline V lookup: CDR1 SGHTA, CDR2 FQGNSA. CDR3 sequence: CASSHAGTDYGYTF. The CDR3 DNA follows: TGTGCCAGCAGCCACGCCGGGACAGATTATGGCTACACCTTC.

The chain has TRBV4-3 and TRBJ2-1; D call uncertain. The length of the CDR3 is 16 residues. V lost 0 bases and J lost 6, with 15 bases in between. Germline CDR1 and CDR2: LGHNA and YSLEER. The DNA for the CDR3 is TGCGCCAGCAGCCAAGACCGGCGGCGGCGCCGCAATGAGCAGTTCTTC. Residues: CASSQDRRRRRNEQFF.

This clonotype appeared many times. In DNA, the CDR3 is TGTGCCAGCAGTTTAGCAACCGCCCAAGAAGAGACCCAGTACTTC. Protein sequence: CASSLATAQEETQYF. The chain uses TRBV12-3 or TRBV12-4 and TRBJ2-5, with D unresolved. V lost 0 bases to trimming and J lost 3 bases, with 11 bases between them. The length of the CDR3 is 15 residues.

This clonotype was detected many times. This chain joins TRBV7-3 and TRBJ2-1; 10 nucleotides align to TRBD1. The J segment lost 5 bases and the V segment lost 4 bases, leaving 5 bases of the junction unmatched. This CDR3 contains 15 residues. Germline CDR1 is SGHTA and CDR2 is FQGTGA. In DNA, the CDR3 is TGTGCCAGCAGCTCTACGGGACAGGGGCACAATGAGCAGTTCTTC. Amino acids: CASSSTGQGHNEQFF. Full variable domain (outside the CDR3, taken from reference TRBV7-3 and TRBJ2-1): GAGVSQTPSNKVTEKGKYVELRCDPISGHTALYWYRQSLGQGPEFLIYFQGTGAADDSGLPNDRFFAVRPEGSVSTLKIQRTERGDSAVYLCASSSTGQGHNEQFFGPGTRLTVL.

This clonotype was seen ten or more times. This sequence joins TRBV5-5 and TRBJ1-1; the D gene is possibly TRBD1 (6 bases). V gave up 5 bases and J gave up 4 bases, with 12 bases separating them. CDR1 and CDR2 (germline): SGHKS, YYEKEE (reference sequence). This CDR3 is 13 amino acids long. The CDR3 nucleotides are TGTGCCAGCAGAAAAACAGGGAGCACTGAAGCTTTCTTT. This gives the protein CASRKTGSTEAFF.

In its sample, this clonotype was seen many times. The V gene is TRBV20-1, the J gene TRBJ2-7; D possibly corresponds to TRBD1 (5 bases). CDR1 is DFQATT and CDR2 is SNEGSKA in the germline V gene (reference sequence). V lost 0 bases and J 9 bases, leaving 15 bases between the germline ends. CDR3 length: 13 amino acids. CDR3: CSARDPAGLGQYF. Written as DNA, the CDR3 is TGCAGTGCTAGAGATCCGGCAGGGCTGGGGCAGTACTTC.

This chain uses TRBV20-1 with TRBJ2-3; perhaps TRBD2 as D (6 bases). The germline V gene encodes CDR1 DFQATT and CDR2 SNEGSKA (reference sequence). V was trimmed by 4 bases and J by 2 bases, leaving 10 bases between them. The CDR3 is 13 residues long. The CDR3 coding sequence is TGCAGTGCTATCCGGGGGACCACAGATACGCAGTATTTT. This gives the protein CSAIRGTTDTQYF.

This clonotype has a count of ten or more. This chain links TRBV5-6 with TRBJ2-1; 11 positions match TRBD2. There are 18 residues in the CDR3. Trimming removed 3 bases from V and 6 bases from J; junction bases left unmatched: 14. CDR1 is SGHDT, CDR2 YYEEEE, per germline. The CDR3 here is CASSSQLAGALRVNEQFF. The CDR3 coding sequence is TGTGCCAGCAGCTCCCAACTAGCGGGGGCGCTACGGGTCAATGAGCAGTTCTTC.

In this sample, this clonotype turned up many times. V is TRBV7-9 and J is TRBJ2-7; maybe TRBD1 (6 bases). The germline gives CDR1 SEHNR, CDR2 FQNEAQ (reference sequence). CDR3 length: 13 amino acids. Trimming pared 4 bases from V and 9 bases from J, leaving 16 bases between. The CDR3 protein is CASSSWRKTGQYF. In nucleotides, the CDR3 is TGTGCCAGCAGCTCGTGGAGGAAGACAGGGCAGTACTTC.

A few counts support this clonotype. The rearrangement uses TRBV20-1 and TRBJ2-7; D is unclear. V dropped 2 bases and J dropped 6 bases, with 26 bases sitting between them. This CDR3 has 17 residues. CDR1 is DFQATT, CDR2 SNEGSKA, per germline (reference sequence). DNA of the CDR3: TGCAGTGCTAGATTCCGCTTTTTTGGAAGGGTAGAGTCCGAGCAGTACTTC. It yields the protein CSARFRFFGRVESEQYF.

The V call is TRBV2, the J call TRBJ2-7, with no clear D. Germline V gives CDR1 SNHLY, CDR2 FYNNEI. V dropped 5 bases and J dropped 5 bases, with 7 bases sitting between them. CDR3 length: 11 amino acids. For the CDR3, the DNA is TGTGCCAGCAGTTATCAGGACGAGCAGTACTTC. It is translated as CASSYQDEQYF.

This clonotype appeared many times. The chain links TRBV29-1 to TRBJ2-1; D gene uncertain. Germline CDR1 and CDR2: SQVTM and ANQGSEA. V was shortened by 8 bases and J by 4 bases, with 9 bases between the two germline ends. The CDR3 runs to 11 residues. DNA of the CDR3: TGCAGCCTTTTATCTTACAATGAGCAGTTCTTC. As protein: CSLLSYNEQFF.

The chain employs TRBV20-1 and TRBJ1-5; TRBD1 is a possible D gene (5 bases). V was clipped by 5 bases and J by 5 bases, with 10 bases between them. Germline values: CDR1 DFQATT, CDR2 SNEGSKA (reference sequence). The CDR3 extends over 12 amino acids. CDR3 DNA sequence: TGCAGTGCTGGAAAAGGGGATCAGCCCCAGCATTTT. Protein sequence: CSAGKGDQPQHF.

This clonotype showed up just a few times. The J gene is TRBJ2-4, the V gene TRBV5-4; tentatively, D is TRBD1 (6 bases). The V gene's germline CDR1 is SGHNT and CDR2 YYREEE (reference sequence). The CDR3 is 21 residues long. V was trimmed by 0 bases and J by 0 bases, leaving 25 bases between them. CDR3 protein: CASSLGPEAQGSVLAKNIQYF. The CDR3 DNA sequence: TGTGCCAGCAGCTTGGGCCCAGAGGCGCAGGGGTCGGTCCTAGCCAAAAACATTCAGTACTTC.

V is TRBV18 and J is TRBJ2-3; D is undetermined. Germline CDR1 is KGHSH and CDR2 is LQKENI. The V gene lost 2 bases and the J gene lost 3 bases, with 6 bases spanning the gap. This CDR3 contains 13 residues. The CDR3 sequence is CASSPIPTDTQYF. The CDR3 coding sequence is TGTGCCAGCTCACCAATTCCTACAGATACGCAGTATTTT.

This clonotype was detected only a few times. The rearrangement joins TRBV25-1 to TRBJ2-2; D gene unclear. Germline V gene sequence: CDR1 MGHDK, CDR2 SYGVNS. The CDR3 is 15 amino acids. Deletions cut 2 bases from V and 2 bases from J, with 9 bases between. CDR3 sequence: CASSEGYRNTGELFF. DNA for the CDR3: TGTGCCAGCAGTGAAGGTTACAGAAACACCGGGGAGCTGTTTTTT.